The clone carrying this TCR beta chain was picked up a small number of times. As yet, its antigen is unknown. PCR involved 60 Vbeta and 13 Jbeta primers. TCRdb's copy holds only in-frame clones and misses some; the assay was immunoSEQ multiplex PCR. This table has more than 110,000 clones, 82% appearing once. V lost 8 bases to trimming and J lost 1 base, with 11 bases between them. The CDR3 has 13 residues. Per the germline V gene, CDR1 is MNHNY and CDR2 is SVGAGI (reference sequence). This entry is derived from a study of cytomegalovirus exposure and HLA in healthy donors. Study-wide results and caveats: Reportedly, HLA-A and HLA-B alleles of most subjects were accurately predicted from TCR beta. Later genetic work tied a missense DCLRE1C variant to beta-chain V and J trimming. Being productive about 87% or about 30% of the time was typical of most TCR beta V segments in an earlier analysis.

The specimen sequenced was PBMCs. This clonotype was obtained from a man younger than 40 in good health and CMV-seropositive. The J gene is TRBJ1-1, the V gene TRBV6-6; D is unresolved. CDR3: CASSRGGNTEAFF. The CDR3, as DNA: TGTGCCAGCTCACGGGGAGGGAACACTGAAGCTTTCTTT.